These T cell receptor beta chains were read from a single sample in a study of blood T cell repertoires in COVID-19. Method: immunoSEQ multiplex PCR; TCRdb's copy keeps in-frame clones and lacks some. Of some 260,000 clones listed, around 84% are singletons. Sequences were obtained from PBMCs or T cells enriched from blood (not recorded which). Receptor source: a man aged 25-45 years with acute COVID-19. CDR3s include the opening cysteine and the closing phenylalanine or tryptophan. Each record gives: clone size, J gene, V gene, D gene, CDR3 DNA, CDR3 protein. The D gene is left open where the match is weak. Clone size is stated in some rows and not others, as once, few, many or a class when expanded.

clone_size: -; j_call: TRBJ2-3; v_call: TRBV15; d_call: -; cdr3_nt: TGTGCCACCAGCAGAGGTGCCGGGGACACAGATACGCAGTATTTT; cdr3_aa: CATSRGAGDTDTQYF
clone_size: few; j_call: TRBJ2-3; v_call: TRBV7-2; d_call: TRBD2; cdr3_nt: TGTGCCAGCAGCGTAGCCGGACTAGCGGGGGTTACCGGGTCCAGGACAGATACGCAGTATTTT; cdr3_aa: CASSVAGLAGVTGSRTDTQYF
clone_size: -; j_call: TRBJ2-2; v_call: TRBV11-3; d_call: -; cdr3_nt: TGTGCCAGCAGCTTAGATTTGGGCGGGTACACCGGGGAGCTGTTTTTT; cdr3_aa: CASSLDLGGYTGELFF
clone_size: -; j_call: TRBJ2-4; v_call: TRBV6-5; d_call: -; cdr3_nt: TGTGCCAGCACCGACTTAGGGAGAAACATTCAGTACTTC; cdr3_aa: CASTDLGRNIQYF
clone_size: -; j_call: TRBJ1-1; v_call: TRBV19; d_call: -; cdr3_nt: TGTGCCAGTAGAACGGTCACTGAAGCTTTCTTT; cdr3_aa: CASRTVTEAFF
clone_size: -; j_call: TRBJ2-1; v_call: TRBV19; d_call: -; cdr3_nt: TGTGCCACCGCGGGCCCCAGTAATTACAATGAGCAGTTCTTC; cdr3_aa: CATAGPSNYNEQFF
clone_size: -; j_call: TRBJ1-1; v_call: TRBV28; d_call: TRBD1; cdr3_nt: TGTGCCAGCAGCCTGACAGGGGGACCAGAAGCTTTCTTT; cdr3_aa: CASSLTGGPEAFF
clone_size: -; j_call: TRBJ1-3; v_call: TRBV19; d_call: -; cdr3_nt: TGTGCCAGTAAAATGGTTGACAGTACTGGAAACACCATATATTTT; cdr3_aa: CASKMVDSTGNTIYF
clone_size: once; j_call: TRBJ2-1; v_call: TRBV6-4; d_call: TRBD2; cdr3_nt: TGTGCCAGCAGTGGCTCAAAGACTAGCGGGAGAGGGTTGAATGAGCAGTTCTTC; cdr3_aa: CASSGSKTSGRGLNEQFF
clone_size: -; j_call: TRBJ2-2; v_call: TRBV6-5; d_call: -; cdr3_nt: TGTGCCAGCAGTTACCACACGAACACCGGGGAGCTGTTTTTT; cdr3_aa: CASSYHTNTGELFF
clone_size: -; j_call: TRBJ2-1; v_call: TRBV18; d_call: -; cdr3_nt: TGTGCCAGCTCACCACAGCCACGGGGCTCCTACAATGAGCAGTTCTTC; cdr3_aa: CASSPQPRGSYNEQFF
clone_size: once; j_call: TRBJ2-1; v_call: TRBV24-1; d_call: -; cdr3_nt: TGTGCCACCTCCCCGCGGCTAGCGCTATACAATGAGCAGTTCTTC; cdr3_aa: CATSPRLALYNEQFF
clone_size: -; j_call: TRBJ2-1; v_call: TRBV11-3; d_call: TRBD2; cdr3_nt: TGTGCCAGCAACGAGGGTGGGCTAGCGGGAGGGGCCTACAATGAGCAGTTCTTC; cdr3_aa: CASNEGGLAGGAYNEQFF
clone_size: -; j_call: TRBJ1-2; v_call: TRBV28; d_call: TRBD1; cdr3_nt: TGTGCCAGCAGTGTCCTTGGACAGGGGGTTGGCTACACCTTC; cdr3_aa: CASSVLGQGVGYTF
clone_size: -; j_call: TRBJ2-1; v_call: TRBV13; d_call: TRBD2; cdr3_nt: TGTGCCAGCAGCCCTACTAGCGGAGGGGGGTATGAGCAGTTCTTC; cdr3_aa: CASSPTSGGGYEQFF
clone_size: -; j_call: TRBJ1-1; v_call: TRBV7-9; d_call: TRBD1; cdr3_nt: TGTGCCAGCAGACGAATCCAGGGGGCTGGTCCCTCCACTGAAGCTTTCTTT; cdr3_aa: CASRRIQGAGPSTEAFF
clone_size: -; j_call: TRBJ2-2; v_call: TRBV5-4; d_call: -; cdr3_nt: TGTGCCAGCAGCTTTCCGGGGGTTTCTAACACCGGGGAGCTGTTTTTT; cdr3_aa: CASSFPGVSNTGELFF
clone_size: -; j_call: TRBJ2-1; v_call: TRBV28; d_call: TRBD2; cdr3_nt: TGTGCCAGCGGGGAGGGGCCGGTCAATGAGCAGTTCTTC; cdr3_aa: CASGEGPVNEQFF
clone_size: -; j_call: TRBJ1-1; v_call: TRBV11-2; d_call: -; cdr3_nt: TGTGCCAGCAGGTCGCTAAGGAACACTGAAGCTTTCTTT; cdr3_aa: CASRSLRNTEAFF
clone_size: once; j_call: TRBJ2-1; v_call: TRBV24-1; d_call: TRBD2; cdr3_nt: TGTGCCACCAGTGAATCACCGGGACTAGCGGGGAAATACAATGAGCAGTTCTTC; cdr3_aa: CATSESPGLAGKYNEQFF
clone_size: -; j_call: TRBJ1-1; v_call: TRBV27; d_call: TRBD1; cdr3_nt: TGTGCCAGCAGTCACCGGGACAGGGAGGGCACTGAAGCTTTCTTT; cdr3_aa: CASSHRDREGTEAFF
clone_size: -; j_call: TRBJ1-4; v_call: TRBV2; d_call: -; cdr3_nt: TGTGCCAGCAGCCTGCAGGGTGTCGGTGAAAAACTGTTTTTT; cdr3_aa: CASSLQGVGEKLFF
clone_size: -; j_call: TRBJ1-5; v_call: TRBV28; d_call: -; cdr3_nt: TGTGCCAGCAGTCGTAGCAATCAGCCCCAGCATTTT; cdr3_aa: CASSRSNQPQHF
clone_size: -; j_call: TRBJ2-2; v_call: TRBV2; d_call: -; cdr3_nt: TGTGCCAGCGTTTCAGGAAGGTCTGGAAAAACCGGGGAGCTGTTTTTT; cdr3_aa: CASVSGRSGKTGELFF
clone_size: -; j_call: TRBJ2-1; v_call: TRBV25-1; d_call: -; cdr3_nt: TGTGCCATCGGGGTAGGGACATCGTACCGCGATGAGCAGTTCTTC; cdr3_aa: CAIGVGTSYRDEQFF
clone_size: -; j_call: TRBJ1-1; v_call: TRBV7-9; d_call: -; cdr3_nt: TGTGCCAGCAGCCGACCGGGACACGAGAACACTGAAGCTTTCTTT; cdr3_aa: CASSRPGHENTEAFF
clone_size: once; j_call: TRBJ1-1; v_call: TRBV15; d_call: TRBD1; cdr3_nt: TGTGCCACCAGCGATCACAGGGGGCATGAAGCTTTCTTT; cdr3_aa: CATSDHRGHEAFF
clone_size: -; j_call: TRBJ2-5; v_call: TRBV28; d_call: TRBD2; cdr3_nt: TGTGCCAGCAGTTGGTCTAGCGGGGGCCAAGAGACCCAGTACTTC; cdr3_aa: CASSWSSGGQETQYF
clone_size: -; j_call: TRBJ1-1; v_call: TRBV14; d_call: -; cdr3_nt: TGTGCCAGCAGCGAAGAGCGGATTATGAACACTGAAGCTTTCTTT; cdr3_aa: CASSEERIMNTEAFF
clone_size: -; j_call: TRBJ1-6; v_call: TRBV7-2; d_call: TRBD1; cdr3_nt: TGTGCCAGCAGCCCGGCAGGGACAGGCTACGGCAGGTCACCCCTCCACTTT; cdr3_aa: CASSPAGTGYGRSPLHF
clone_size: -; j_call: TRBJ1-2; v_call: TRBV15; d_call: TRBD1; cdr3_nt: TGTGCCACCAGAGGGCGGCAGGGGGCAGACTATGGCTACACCTTC; cdr3_aa: CATRGRQGADYGYTF
clone_size: -; j_call: TRBJ1-5; v_call: TRBV6-5; d_call: TRBD1; cdr3_nt: TGTGCCAGCAGTCGTACAGGGGGAAACCAGCCCCAGCATTTT; cdr3_aa: CASSRTGGNQPQHF
clone_size: few; j_call: TRBJ1-1; v_call: TRBV5-4; d_call: -; cdr3_nt: TGTGCCAGCAGCTTAAGCAGGGGGAACACTGAAGCTTTCTTT; cdr3_aa: CASSLSRGNTEAFF
clone_size: once; j_call: TRBJ2-2; v_call: TRBV11-2; d_call: TRBD1; cdr3_nt: TGTGCCAGCAGCATTACCGGGACAGGCCTAACCGGGGAGCTGTTTTTT; cdr3_aa: CASSITGTGLTGELFF
clone_size: -; j_call: TRBJ1-2; v_call: TRBV29-1; d_call: TRBD1; cdr3_nt: TGCAGCGTTGGTATCCCGACAGGGGGTCAGGGCTACACCTTC; cdr3_aa: CSVGIPTGGQGYTF
clone_size: -; j_call: TRBJ2-1; v_call: TRBV5-6; d_call: TRBD2; cdr3_nt: TGTGCCAGCAGCTCCAAAAAGCGGGAGGATTTCGTCAATGAGCAGTTCTTC; cdr3_aa: CASSSKKREDFVNEQFF
clone_size: -; j_call: TRBJ1-3; v_call: TRBV14; d_call: -; cdr3_nt: TGTGCCAGCAGCCAAGTCGGACAGTCTGCTGGAAACACCATATATTTT; cdr3_aa: CASSQVGQSAGNTIYF
clone_size: -; j_call: TRBJ1-1; v_call: TRBV2; d_call: -; cdr3_nt: TGTGCCAGCAGTGAACGCGAGGGGGTTATCACTGAAGCTTTCTTT; cdr3_aa: CASSEREGVITEAFF
clone_size: -; j_call: TRBJ2-2; v_call: TRBV5-1; d_call: -; cdr3_nt: TGTGCCAGCAGCTTGGGGGCTAGTAGTAGCGGCGGGGAGCTGTTTTTT; cdr3_aa: CASSLGASSSGGELFF
clone_size: few; j_call: TRBJ2-2; v_call: TRBV7-6; d_call: TRBD1; cdr3_nt: TGTGCCAGCAGCCCCGGGAACAGGGGGACCGGGGAGCTGTTTTTT; cdr3_aa: CASSPGNRGTGELFF